The present T cell receptor (beta chain) was sequenced within a study of T and B cells in COVID-19 patients. Study information: COVID-19 patients gave peripheral blood either during active infection or after recovery.

From blood, roughly 220-550 ng of genomic DNA served as TRB template. This CDR3 region has 14 residues. The germline CDR1 and CDR2 sequences are MNHEY and SMNVEV (reference sequence). The V end was cut by 8 bases, the J end by 5 bases, with 16 bases between. Multiplex PCR with BIOMED2 TRB-A/B primer pools amplified TRB rearrangements. One entry per CDR3 protein results from TCRdb running MiXCR on the multiplex PCR reads. The sample has around 21,000 distinct CDR3 sequences, roughly 29% seen once. This clonotype was found a few times. The chain couples TRBV27 to TRBJ1-5; no clear D gene. This receptor was taken from a human donor who had recovered from COVID-19. Sequencing input: blood. Written as DNA, the CDR3 is TGTGCCAGCTCCCCTACCCAGCAGTATCAGCCCCAGCATTTT. This codes for CASSPTQQYQPQHF.